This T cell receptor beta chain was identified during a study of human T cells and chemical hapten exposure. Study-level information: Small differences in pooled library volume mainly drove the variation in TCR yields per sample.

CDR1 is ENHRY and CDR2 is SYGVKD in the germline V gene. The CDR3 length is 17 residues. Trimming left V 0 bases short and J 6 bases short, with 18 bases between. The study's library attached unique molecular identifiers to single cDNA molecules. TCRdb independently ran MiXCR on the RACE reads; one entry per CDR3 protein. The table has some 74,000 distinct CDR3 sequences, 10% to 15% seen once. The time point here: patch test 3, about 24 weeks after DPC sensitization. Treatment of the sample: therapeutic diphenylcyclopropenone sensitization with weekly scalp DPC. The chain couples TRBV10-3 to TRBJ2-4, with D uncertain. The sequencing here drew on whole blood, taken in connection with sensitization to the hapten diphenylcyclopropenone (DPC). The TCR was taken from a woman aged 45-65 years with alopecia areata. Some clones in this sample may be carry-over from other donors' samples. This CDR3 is CAISESFVSLQRNIQYF. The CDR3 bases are TGTGCCATCAGTGAGTCGTTCGTAAGCCTCCAGAGAAACATTCAGTACTTC.